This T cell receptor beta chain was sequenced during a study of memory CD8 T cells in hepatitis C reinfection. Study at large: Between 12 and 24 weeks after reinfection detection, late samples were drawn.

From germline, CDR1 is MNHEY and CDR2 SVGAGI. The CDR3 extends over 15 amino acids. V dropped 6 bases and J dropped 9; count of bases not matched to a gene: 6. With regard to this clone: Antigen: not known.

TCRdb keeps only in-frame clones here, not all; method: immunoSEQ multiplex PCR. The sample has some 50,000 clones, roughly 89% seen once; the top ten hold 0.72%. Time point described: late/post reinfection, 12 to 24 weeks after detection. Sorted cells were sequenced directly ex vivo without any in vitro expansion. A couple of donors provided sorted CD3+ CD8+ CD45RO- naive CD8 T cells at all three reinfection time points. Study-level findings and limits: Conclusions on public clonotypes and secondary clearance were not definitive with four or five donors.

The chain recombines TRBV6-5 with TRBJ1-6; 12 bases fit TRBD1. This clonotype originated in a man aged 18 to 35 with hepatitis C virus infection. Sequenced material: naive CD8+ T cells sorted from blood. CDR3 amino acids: CASRAGTGGFSPLHF. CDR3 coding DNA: TGTGCCAGCAGAGCCGGGACAGGGGGCTTTTCACCCCTCCACTTT.